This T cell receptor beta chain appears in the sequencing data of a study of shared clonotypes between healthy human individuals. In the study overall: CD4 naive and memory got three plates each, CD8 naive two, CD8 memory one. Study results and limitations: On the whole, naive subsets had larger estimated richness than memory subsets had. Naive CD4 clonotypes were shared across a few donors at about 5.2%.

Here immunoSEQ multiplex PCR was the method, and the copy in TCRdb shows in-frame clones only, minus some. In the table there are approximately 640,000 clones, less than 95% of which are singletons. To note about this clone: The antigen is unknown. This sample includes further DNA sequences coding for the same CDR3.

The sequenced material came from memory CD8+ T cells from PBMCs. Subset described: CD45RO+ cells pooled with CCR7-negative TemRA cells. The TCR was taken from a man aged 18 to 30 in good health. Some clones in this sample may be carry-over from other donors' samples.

The CDR3: CASTPGGNQPQHF. The CDR3 DNA sequence: TGTGCCTCGACACCGGGGGGGAATCAGCCCCAGCATTTT. This rearrangement joins TRBV19 to TRBJ1-5, with a weak D call TRBD1 (5 bases). The CDR3 totals 13 residues. The V end was cut by 11 bases, the J end by 4 bases, with 15 bases between. Germline CDR1 reads LNHDA; CDR2 reads SQIVND (reference sequence).